The present T cell receptor beta chain was sequenced within a study of blood T cell repertoires in COVID-19. Between the trimmed V and J ends, which lost 5 bases and 10 bases, there was a span of 21 bases. Germline V CDR1 and CDR2: SNHLY, FYNNEI. The CDR3 has 15 amino acids. In the original workflow: Nucleated cell number was recorded as an estimate derived from reference gene primer amplification. Data came from immunoSEQ multiplex PCR; TCRdb stores just in-frame clones and leaves some out. That table furnishes V, J and clone size, whereas the DNA furnished D and trimming. This sample has 79,000 or so clones; roughly 81% occur once, and the top ten carry approximately 10%.

The sequenced material came from peripheral blood. The sequence came from a man aged 55 to 70 with COVID-19, enrolled during active disease. This chain uses TRBV2 with TRBJ2-4, with D maybe TRBD1 (6 bases). The DNA of the CDR3 is TGTGCCAGCAGTCCCCGGACAGTAGAAGTGGGTATTCAGTACTTC. Encoded protein: CASSPRTVEVGIQYF.